The next 5 T cell receptor beta chains were all read from a single sample in a study of shared clonotypes between healthy human individuals. Naive CD8 isolation took CD45RO-negative cells positively selected for CCR7 and excluded terminally differentiated effector memory CD45RA+ cells. Here immunoSEQ multiplex PCR was the method, and the copy in TCRdb shows in-frame clones only, minus some. The data show roughly 590,000 clones, with just under 97% seen just once and 0.1% to 0.11% held by the top ten. The sequencing input was naive CD8+ T cells sorted from blood. The receptors here all came from a woman aged 25-40 years in good health.

The V and J genes are TRBV10-3 and TRBJ2-3; 7 bases line up with TRBD2. CDR1 ENHRY and CDR2 SYGVKD come from the germline V gene. The CDR3 spans 17 residues. V lost 9 bases to trimming and J lost 10 bases; unmatched junction nucleotides: 25. The CDR3 DNA reads TGTGCCATGCCTCCCAGGCTGGCGGGAGTGGGATACGGGTCGCAGTATTTT. As protein: CAMPPRLAGVGYGSQYF.

CDR3 in amino acids: CASSSRTLSSYNEQFF. The CDR3 coding sequence is TGTGCCAGCAGCTCTCGGACGCTAAGCTCCTACAATGAGCAGTTCTTC. The chain has TRBV11-2 and TRBJ2-1, with D uncertain. CDR3 length equals 16 residues. Germline V CDR1 and CDR2: SGHAT, FQNNGV. V was trimmed by 4 bases and J by 0 bases, leaving 13 bases between them.

The chain recombines TRBV5-1 with TRBJ1-4; TRBD1 aligns across 7 bases. Germline-derived CDR1 and CDR2 are SGHRS and YFSETQ. The CDR3 has 16 amino acids. V dropped 4 bases and J dropped 1; count of bases not matched to a gene: 7. CDR3 residues: CASSKGGWGTNEKLFF. DNA for the CDR3: TGCGCCAGCAGCAAAGGGGGCTGGGGAACTAATGAAAAACTGTTTTTT. Using reference TRBV5-1 and TRBJ1-4 for the parts outside the CDR3, the full variable domain is KAGVTQTPRYLIKTRGQQVTLSCSPISGHRSVSWYQQTPGQGLQFLFEYFSETQRNKGNFPGRFSGRQFSNSRSEMNVSTLELGDSALYLCASSKGGWGTNEKLFFGSGTQLSVL.

The V call is TRBV28, the J call TRBJ1-5; D is ambiguous. The CDR3 is 13 residues long. The ends were cut back, 2 bases at V and 6 bases at J, with 8 bases in the middle. Germline values: CDR1 MDHEN, CDR2 SYDVKM. Here the CDR3 reads CASSLRSIQPQHF. The CDR3 DNA is TGTGCCAGCAGTTTACGGTCTATTCAGCCCCAGCATTTT.

This rearrangement joins TRBV11-2 to TRBJ2-7; 9 bases map to TRBD2. V dropped 4 bases and J dropped 3; count of bases not matched to a gene: 7. The CDR3 contains 15 residues. The germline V gene encodes CDR1 SGHAT and CDR2 FQNNGV. The CDR3 spells CASSSPGLANYEQYF. CDR3 nucleotides: TGTGCCAGCAGCTCCCCGGGACTAGCAAACTACGAGCAGTACTTC.